The 30 T cell receptor beta chains reported below all come from one sample, sequenced in a study of cytomegalovirus exposure and HLA in healthy donors. Both 60 Vbeta primers and 13 Jbeta primers went into the PCR. TCRdb's table, derived via immunoSEQ multiplex PCR, lists solely in-frame clones and lacks some. The sample lists approximately 210,000 clones; around 75% were seen once. Sequencing was carried out using PBMCs. These receptors originate from a woman between 45 and 60 years old in good health and CMV-seronegative.

The chain uses TRBV4-1 and TRBJ1-2; D may be TRBD1 (5 bases). Deletions cut 0 bases from V and 4 bases from J, with 12 bases between. The CDR3 sequence is 15 residues long. Germline V lookup: CDR1 MGHRA, CDR2 YSYEKL. The DNA for the CDR3 is TGCGCCAGCAGCCAAGATGGGGGGAACCCCTATGGCTACACCTTC. It translates to CASSQDGGNPYGYTF.

The chain links TRBV4-2 to TRBJ1-4, with 8 bases fitting TRBD1. Per the germline V gene, CDR1 is LGHNA and CDR2 is YNFKEQ. V trimming: 1 base; J trimming: 3 bases; junction bases outside the gene matches: 4. CDR3 size: 16 residues. The CDR3 spells CASSQGGTGANEKLFF. CDR3 sequence (DNA): TGTGCCAGCAGCCAAGGGGGGACAGGAGCTAATGAAAAACTGTTTTTT.

J is TRBJ1-2 and V is TRBV4-3; D ambiguous. The V end was cut by 0 bases, the J end by 4 bases, with 6 bases between. From germline, CDR1 is LGHNA and CDR2 YSLEER. This CDR3 spans 13 amino acids. CDR3 in DNA: TGCGCCAGCAGCCAAGATGCGGGCTATGGCTACACCTTC. Its translation is CASSQDAGYGYTF.

The gene calls are TRBV5-4 and TRBJ2-1, with 14 bases matching TRBD2. J was trimmed by 4 bases and V by 4 bases; bases with no gene match: 4. The CDR3 totals 16 residues. Germline loops: CDR1 SGHNT, CDR2 YYREEE (reference sequence). CDR3 protein: CASSVGLAGGYNEQFF. In nucleotides, the CDR3 is TGTGCCAGCAGCGTCGGACTAGCGGGGGGATACAATGAGCAGTTCTTC.

V usage is TRBV5-1 and J usage is TRBJ2-1; D is ambiguous. CDR1 SGHRS and CDR2 YFSETQ come from the germline V gene. The CDR3 is made up of 15 amino acids. V was clipped by 5 bases and J by 0 bases, with 12 bases between them. The CDR3 DNA sequence: TGCGCCAGCAGTCCCAGGAAAAGCTCCTACAATGAGCAGTTCTTC. This translates into CASSPRKSSYNEQFF.

CDR3 region: CASSDRVPNTEAFF. In DNA, the CDR3 is TGCGCCAGCAGCGACAGGGTCCCGAACACTGAAGCTTTCTTT. The gene calls are TRBV5-1 and TRBJ1-1; 7 bases map to TRBD1. CDR3 length: 14 amino acids. The ends lost 4 bases at V and 1 base at J; junction bases unmatched: 4. Germline V gives CDR1 SGHRS, CDR2 YFSETQ.

The chain couples TRBV6-6 to TRBJ2-3; D possibly corresponds to TRBD2 (6 bases). CDR1 and CDR2 from the germline V gene are MNHNY and SVGAGI (reference sequence). Trimming cost V 4 bases and J 0 bases, with 14 bases left between them. There are 16 residues in the CDR3. Here the CDR3 DNA reads TGTGCCAGCAGTTTAGGAGCGGGTCCTAGCACAGATACGCAGTATTTT. Protein product: CASSLGAGPSTDTQYF.

The V gene is TRBV4-3, the J gene TRBJ2-1, with 9 positions matching TRBD1. Germline assignment: CDR1 LGHNA and CDR2 YSLEER. The CDR3 sequence is 17 residues long. The V segment lost 0 bases and the J segment 9 bases; nucleotides outside the gene matches: 12. CDR3 in amino acids: CASSQDDWDREKIEQFF. CDR3 coding DNA: TGCGCCAGCAGCCAAGATGATTGGGACAGGGAAAAAATTGAGCAGTTCTTC.

The genes are TRBV7-2 and TRBJ2-7, with 8 bases identical to TRBD1. Germline V gene sequence: CDR1 SGHTA, CDR2 FQGNSA. V gave up 4 bases and J gave up 6 bases; unmatched junction bases: 2. The CDR3 spans 12 residues. The CDR3 is CASSSTGVEQYF. Written as DNA, the CDR3 is TGTGCCAGCAGCTCGACAGGGGTCGAGCAGTACTTC.

V gene TRBV4-2 combines with J gene TRBJ2-7, with 14 bases identical to TRBD2. The J segment lost 3 bases and the V segment lost 6 bases, leaving 4 bases of the junction unmatched. Germline CDR1 and CDR2: LGHNA and YNFKEQ. The CDR3 consists of 15 residues. CDR3 sequence reads: CASSRTSGGNYEQYF. Here the CDR3 DNA reads TGTGCCAGCAGTCGGACTAGCGGGGGGAACTACGAGCAGTACTTC.

The J gene is TRBJ2-2, the V gene TRBV15; D possibly corresponds to TRBD2 (6 bases). V lost 1 base and J lost 4, with 13 bases in between. The CDR3 totals 16 residues. CDR1 is LNHNV, CDR2 YYDKDF, per germline (reference sequence). The chain's CDR3 is CATSRGLAAGTGELFF. The CDR3 bases are TGTGCCACCAGCAGAGGTCTTGCAGCGGGCACCGGGGAGCTGTTTTTT.

J is TRBJ2-7 and V is TRBV15; 14 bases match TRBD2. CDR3 length: 21 amino acids. V lost 2 bases, J lost 1 base, and 16 bases stayed unmatched. Germline V CDR1 and CDR2: LNHNV, YYDKDF (reference sequence). The chain's CDR3 is CATSRNLRLAGGLLFSYEQYF. CDR3 nucleotide sequence: TGTGCCACCAGCAGAAATCTTCGACTAGCGGGGGGGCTCTTATTTTCCTACGAGCAGTACTTC.

The genes are TRBV4-1 and TRBJ1-4; D is possibly TRBD1 (5 bases). The ends were cut back, 4 bases at V and 5 bases at J, with 14 bases in the middle. The CDR3 is 15 residues long. Germline CDR1 MGHRA, CDR2 YSYEKL. CDR3 in amino acids: CASSPLGGGNEKLFF. In DNA form, the CDR3 reads TGCGCCAGCAGCCCCCTGGGGGGTGGGAATGAAAAACTGTTTTTT.

The rearrangement joins TRBV28 to TRBJ1-5; 9 positions agree with TRBD1. V dropped 5 bases and J dropped 9; count of bases not matched to a gene: 8. CDR1 MDHEN and CDR2 SYDVKM come from the germline V gene. This CDR3 spans 14 amino acids. The CDR3 DNA reads TGTGCCAGCAGTCCGAGGACAGGGGTGACGCCCCAGCATTTT. Encoded protein: CASSPRTGVTPQHF.

The chain joins TRBV28 to TRBJ2-3, with no clear D. Germline V gene lookup returns CDR1 MDHEN and CDR2 SYDVKM. V lost 2 bases, J lost 7 bases, and 7 bases lay in between. CDR3 length: 12 residues. The CDR3 sequence: CASSLITNTQYF. The CDR3 bases are TGTGCCAGCAGTTTAATTACAAATACGCAGTATTTT.

This clone was counted between two and nine times. The J gene is TRBJ2-1, the V gene TRBV28; 8 nucleotides match TRBD2. The junction had 17 bases not matched to a gene; V was cut back by 6 bases and J by 7 bases. CDR1 and CDR2 (germline): MDHEN, SYDVKM. The CDR3 sequence is 17 residues long. The CDR3 sequence is CASREAVALAGFNEQFF. CDR3 sequence (DNA): TGTGCCAGCAGGGAGGCCGTCGCGCTAGCGGGCTTTAATGAGCAGTTCTTC.

This clone was detected once. The genes are TRBV4-3 and TRBJ1-4; 10 positions agree with TRBD1. Germline lookup yields CDR1 LGHNA and CDR2 YSLEER. Germline trimming cut 0 bases from V and 9 bases from J; bases unmatched to any gene: 10. CDR3 length equals 17 residues. CDR3 bases: TGCGCCAGCAGCCAAGAGAGGGGACAGGGGAACCGAAAAAAACTGTTTTTT. Translation gives CASSQERGQGNRKKLFF.

The chain uses TRBV2 and TRBJ2-5, with D possibly matching TRBD2 (7 bases). The J call may be in error: the DNA end matches TRBJ2-7 better. The CDR3 is made up of 14 amino acids. Per the germline V gene, CDR1 is SNHLY and CDR2 is FYNNEI. The CDR3 sequence: CASMRGGATYEQYF. CDR3 in DNA: TGTGCCAGCATGAGGGGGGGGGCGACCTACGAGCAGTACTTC.

The V call is TRBV19, the J call TRBJ1-2; TRBD1 agrees at 10 bases. The ends lost 5 bases at V and 4 bases at J; junction bases unmatched: 4. The V gene's germline CDR1 is LNHDA and CDR2 SQIVND (reference sequence). The CDR3 is 14 amino acids. In DNA form, the CDR3 reads TGTGCCAGTAGTTCGGGACAGGGGATCTATGGCTACACCTTC. Its protein product is CASSSGQGIYGYTF.

This clone was observed once. The chain uses TRBV7-9 and TRBJ2-3; TRBD2 agrees at 15 bases. V shed 8 bases and J 2 bases; nucleotides not matched to a gene: 14. Germline CDR1 SEHNR, CDR2 FQNEAQ (reference sequence). This CDR3 contains 19 residues. The CDR3 sequence is CASGSRGTSGGTYTDTQYF. The CDR3 DNA reads TGTGCCAGCGGATCTCGGGGGACTAGCGGGGGGACCTACACAGATACGCAGTATTTT.

The chain couples TRBV5-6 to TRBJ2-1, with TRBD1 matching over 10 bases. This CDR3 is 13 amino acids long. V was pared by 6 bases and J by 9 bases, with 6 bases of the junction left unmatched. Per the germline V gene, CDR1 is SGHDT and CDR2 is YYEEEE. Here the CDR3 reads CASTRTGGAEQFF. As DNA, the CDR3 is TGTGCCAGCACCCGGACAGGGGGGGCTGAGCAGTTCTTC.

This chain joins TRBV27 and TRBJ2-1; weak D call: TRBD2 (6 bases). Germline assignment: CDR1 MNHEY and CDR2 SMNVEV (reference sequence). V was pared by 6 bases and J by 12 bases, with 24 bases between. There are 15 residues in the CDR3. The CDR3 region has the DNA TGTGCCAGCAGCTCCTACCGGGAGATTACAATGAGGCAGTTCTTC. Translating gives CASSSYREITMRQFF.

This clone has a single count. J is TRBJ1-6 and V is TRBV4-2; TRBD1 agrees at 8 bases. CDR1 and CDR2 from the germline V gene are LGHNA and YNFKEQ. V lost 0 bases to trimming and J lost 5 bases; unmatched junction nucleotides: 6. The CDR3 has 17 amino acids. The CDR3, as DNA: TGTGCCAGCAGCCAAGATCAGGGGGCTACTCATAATTCACCCCTCCACTTT. Translated: CASSQDQGATHNSPLHF.

The chain employs TRBV6-5 and TRBJ2-7; a weak D match, TRBD1 (5 bases). This CDR3 region has 16 residues. Germline V gene lookup returns CDR1 MNHEY and CDR2 SVGAGI. Trimming stripped 0 bases from V and 0 bases from J, with 12 bases between. CDR3 in amino acids: CASSYSQGWSSYEQYF. The CDR3 region has the DNA TGTGCCAGCAGTTACTCCCAGGGCTGGAGCTCCTACGAGCAGTACTTC.

The chain uses TRBV12-5 and TRBJ2-3; D is uncertain. V lost 5 bases and J 4 bases, leaving 16 bases between the germline ends. This CDR3 has 15 amino acids. Germline CDR1 LGHNT, CDR2 FRNRAP. CDR3 sequence (DNA): TGTGCTAGTGGTCCTAGAGTAGGCCCACCAGATACGCAGTATTTT. The encoded protein is CASGPRVGPPDTQYF.

This clone has only one observation. This chain uses TRBV4-1 with TRBJ1-2; 12 bases line up with TRBD1. Unmatched junction bases numbered 4, after V lost 1 base and J lost 4 bases. This CDR3 spans 16 amino acids. The V gene's germline CDR1 is MGHRA and CDR2 YSYEKL. CDR3 in DNA: TGCGCCAGCAGCCAAGTGGGGACAGGGGGCTCCTATGGCTACACCTTC. Translating gives CASSQVGTGGSYGYTF.

V gene TRBV7-9 combines with J gene TRBJ2-2, with TRBD1 identical over 7 bases. Trimming at V came to 2 bases and at J to 3 bases, leaving 6 bases not matched to a gene. The germline gives CDR1 SEHNR, CDR2 FQNEAQ (reference sequence). CDR3 length: 16 residues. CDR3 in amino acids: CASSLRDSVYTGELFF. The CDR3 region has the DNA TGTGCCAGCAGCTTACGGGACAGCGTCTACACCGGGGAGCTGTTTTTT.

The rearrangement uses TRBV6-5 and TRBJ1-2, with D perhaps matching TRBD1 (5 bases). V was clipped by 4 bases and J by 4 bases, with 10 bases between them. This CDR3 spans 13 amino acids. CDR1 MNHEY and CDR2 SVGAGI come from the germline V gene. CDR3 DNA sequence: TGTGCCAGCAGTTCCCGGGGGATCTATGGCTACACCTTC. Translating it yields CASSSRGIYGYTF.

V and J are TRBV5-1 and TRBJ1-1; the D gene is possibly TRBD1 (6 bases). The CDR3 loop spans 15 amino acids. Between the trimmed V and J ends, which lost 3 bases and 5 bases, there was a span of 17 bases. Germline loops: CDR1 SGHRS, CDR2 YFSETQ. CDR3 sequence reads: CASSWGGAGGTEAFF. In DNA, the CDR3 is TGCGCCAGCAGCTGGGGGGGGGCTGGGGGGACTGAAGCTTTCTTT.

This clone was recorded a few times. The chain employs TRBV2 and TRBJ1-5; 10 bases are shared with TRBD1. The junction had 18 bases not matched to a gene; V was cut back by 6 bases and J by 7 bases. Germline CDR1 is SNHLY and CDR2 is FYNNEI. The CDR3 has 18 amino acids. The CDR3 DNA reads TGTGCCAGCAGGCCGGGACAGGGGTCAGGTCTGGGAATACAGCCCCAGCATTTT. Protein: CASRPGQGSGLGIQPQHF. Filled out from reference TRBV2 and TRBJ1-5, the complete variable domain reads EPEVTQTPSHQVTQMGQEVILRCVPISNHLYFYWYRQILGQKVEFLVSFYNNEISEKSEIFDDQFSVERPDGSNFTLKIRSTKLEDSAMYFCASRPGQGSGLGIQPQHFGDGTRLSIL.